This T cell receptor (beta chain) was found in a study of T cells after yellow fever vaccination. Study observations and caveats: Across the CD4 and CD8 compartments, a small share of clonotypes was present in both.

This clonotype came up a few times. Its antigen is currently unknown. Germline CDR1 and CDR2: SEHNR and FQNEAQ (reference sequence). V was clipped by 0 bases and J by 6 bases, with 2 bases between them. The CDR3 spans 11 residues. TCRdb itself ran the 5' RACE reads through MiXCR, one entry per CDR3 protein. The table includes around 530,000 distinct CDR3 sequences, around 16% detected once. The V call is TRBV7-9, the J call TRBJ1-2; D is ambiguous. The material was PBMCs, obtained 5 to 6 days after the first yellow fever vaccination. The clonotype comes from a man aged 18-30 years who received the YFV17D yellow fever vaccine. CDR3 region: CASSLADGYTF. CDR3 sequence (DNA): TGTGCCAGCAGCTTAGCCGATGGCTACACCTTC.